A selection of T cell receptor beta chains follows, all from one sample in a study of shared clonotypes between healthy human individuals. Assay used: immunoSEQ multiplex PCR; TCRdb lists only in-frame clones, some missing. There are over 2 million clones in the sample; 90% to 95% occur only once, and 0.13% lies in the top ten. The sequenced material came from naive CD4+ T cells sorted from blood. The receptors derive from a man younger than 35 in good health. The CDR3 runs from the conserved cysteine through the conserved F or W. The D gene is left open where the match is weak. Not every row has a clone size; where given, it reads once, few, many or a size class.

d_call	v_call	j_call	clone_size	cdr3_nt	cdr3_aa
NA	TRBV4-1	TRBJ2-7	NA	TGCGCCAGCAGCCAAGAGTACTCCTACGAGCAGTACTTC	CASSQEYSYEQYF
TRBD1	TRBV9	TRBJ2-7	NA	TGTGCCAGCAGCGTAGCTCAGGGGGAAATCGACGAGCAGTACTTC	CASSVAQGEIDEQYF
NA	TRBV5-4	TRBJ2-7	NA	TGTGCCAGCAGCTTGCGGGCGGGTAGCTCCTACGAGCAGTACTTC	CASSLRAGSSYEQYF
NA	TRBV29-1	TRBJ1-1	NA	TGCAGCGTTGAACCTTTGTTAGGGGCGGACACTGAAGCTTTCTTT	CSVEPLLGADTEAFF
TRBD1	TRBV10-3	TRBJ1-4	NA	TGTGCCATCAGTGAGGACAGGGGGGGAACTAATGAAAAACTGTTTTTT	CAISEDRGGTNEKLFF
NA	TRBV6-4	TRBJ2-2	NA	TGTGCCAGCAGTGGACAGGTTTCCGGGGAGCTGTTTTTT	CASSGQVSGELFF
TRBD1	TRBV25-1	TRBJ1-1	NA	TGTGCCAGCACGCGGACAGGGAACACTGAAGCTTTCTTT	CASTRTGNTEAFF
TRBD2	TRBV2	TRBJ2-7	NA	TGTGCCAGCAGTACCCCTTACTCCGGACTAGCGGAATTCTACGAGCAGTACTTC	CASSTPYSGLAEFYEQYF
NA	TRBV5-1	TRBJ1-1	NA	TGCGCCAGCAGGCCCCTCGACAGCCCTATGAACACTGAAGCTTTCTTT	CASRPLDSPMNTEAFF
NA	TRBV6-1	TRBJ1-2	NA	TGTGCCAGCACGTCGGGACGGTTCTATGGCTACACCTTC	CASTSGRFYGYTF
NA	TRBV5-4	TRBJ2-3	NA	TGTGCCAGCAGGGAATTGGAGGTCCCAGATACGCAGTATTTT	CASRELEVPDTQYF
NA	TRBV7-2	TRBJ2-3	NA	TGTGCCAGCAGCTCCATTCCGGGACTTGCCTTCACAGATACGCAGTATTTT	CASSSIPGLAFTDTQYF
TRBD1	TRBV5-1	TRBJ1-2	many	TGCGCCAGCAGCTTAAGGACAGGAACAAACTATGGCTACACCTTC	CASSLRTGTNYGYTF
NA	TRBV7-9	TRBJ2-5	NA	TGTGCCAGCAGCTTAGTAGGAGCAGAGACCCAGTACTTC	CASSLVGAETQYF
NA	TRBV10-3	TRBJ2-2	NA	TGTGCCATCAGTGAGTCATCGATGGGGCGGCGGACCGGGGAGCTGTTTTTT	CAISESSMGRRTGELFF
NA	TRBV5-1	TRBJ2-1	NA	TGCGCCAGCAGCTTCGAGGCGGGAAGTGAGCAGTTCTTC	CASSFEAGSEQFF
NA	TRBV6-5	TRBJ1-5	NA	TGTGCCAGCAGACCGAAGACAGAGGGCAATCAGCCCCAGCATTTT	CASRPKTEGNQPQHF
NA	TRBV7-9	TRBJ2-5	NA	TGTGCCAGCAGTCAGTGGGGGGTAGAGACCCAGTACTTC	CASSQWGVETQYF
NA	TRBV2	TRBJ1-3	NA	TGTGCCAGCAGTCGAGAACAGGCTTCCTCTGGAAACACCATATATTTT	CASSREQASSGNTIYF
TRBD2	TRBV6-5	TRBJ2-2	NA	TGTGCCAGCAGTCGTACACTAGCGGGGGTCCGGGAGCTGTTTTTT	CASSRTLAGVRELFF
TRBD2	TRBV2	TRBJ2-3	NA	TGTGCCAGCCGTAGAGGACTAGGGACAGATACGCAGTATTTT	CASRRGLGTDTQYF
TRBD1	TRBV6-6	TRBJ1-2	NA	TGTGCCAGCAGTTACGGGACAGGGGGGGAGTATGGCTACACCTTC	CASSYGTGGEYGYTF
NA	TRBV6-5	TRBJ2-1	NA	TGTGCCAGCAGTAGAACAGGGTTCTACAATGAGCAGTTCTTC	CASSRTGFYNEQFF
NA	TRBV18	TRBJ1-1	NA	TGTGCCAGCTCGCCCCCCCCGCGGGGCGAAGTAGCTTTCTTT	CASSPPPRGEVAFF
NA	TRBV18	TRBJ2-7	NA	TGTGCCAGCTCCCAGGAGACGATTACCTACGAGCAGTACTTC	CASSQETITYEQYF
NA	TRBV6-5	TRBJ1-1	once	TGTGCCAGCAGTTACTCATCGGAAGGGAAAGCTTTCTTT	CASSYSSEGKAFF
TRBD2	TRBV6-5	TRBJ2-7	NA	TGTGCCAGCAGTCACCGGACTAGCGGGAGCTACGAGCAGTACTTC	CASSHRTSGSYEQYF
TRBD1	TRBV18	TRBJ2-7	NA	TGTGCCAGCTCACGTCAGGGGGCGTTAGCCTACGAGCAGTACTTC	CASSRQGALAYEQYF
NA	TRBV10-3	TRBJ2-3	NA	TGTGCCACCGGCCCGGTTCCGACAGATACGCAGTATTTT	CATGPVPTDTQYF
NA	TRBV6-4	TRBJ2-2	NA	TGTGCCAGCAGCGCGCTCAGGGAAGGCGGGGAGCTGTTTTTT	CASSALREGGELFF
TRBD1	TRBV6-1	TRBJ1-5	NA	TGTGCCAGCAGTATACAGGGGAGCAATCAGCCCCAGCATTTT	CASSIQGSNQPQHF
NA	TRBV5-1	TRBJ2-2	NA	TGCGCCAGCAGCTTGGTGGGCGATTCGACCGGGGAGCTGTTTTTT	CASSLVGDSTGELFF
NA	TRBV18	TRBJ1-3	NA	TGTGCCAGCTCACCACCGGCAACGAACTCTGGAAACACCATATATTTT	CASSPPATNSGNTIYF
NA	TRBV28	TRBJ2-1	NA	TGTGCCAGCAGTTTCGCGGGTTTGGGGTCCAATGAGCAGTTCTTC	CASSFAGLGSNEQFF
NA	TRBV30	TRBJ2-7	NA	TGTGCCTGGAGTTCGCGGGACGAGCAGTACTTC	CAWSSRDEQYF
TRBD1	TRBV7-9	TRBJ2-3	NA	TGTGCCAGCAGCTTAGGACAGGGCGGGCAGTATTTT	CASSLGQGGQYF
NA	TRBV28	TRBJ1-2	NA	TGTGCCAGCAGTTCCTCAAGCTCAGTTAACTATGGCTACACCTTC	CASSSSSSVNYGYTF
NA	TRBV18	TRBJ2-7	NA	TGTGCCAGCTCACCACCAGGGAGGTACGAGCAGTACTTC	CASSPPGRYEQYF
TRBD2	TRBV11-2	TRBJ2-1	NA	TGTGCCAGCAGCTTAGAGACTAGCGGCTTCCATGAGCAGTTCTTC	CASSLETSGFHEQFF
TRBD2	TRBV7-9	TRBJ2-7	NA	TGTGCCAGCAGCTTAGGCCTAGCGGGAGGATCATACGAGCAGTACTTC	CASSLGLAGGSYEQYF
NA	TRBV5-1	TRBJ2-2	NA	TGCGCCAGCAACTACGAACCGTCCGGGGAGCTGTTTTTT	CASNYEPSGELFF